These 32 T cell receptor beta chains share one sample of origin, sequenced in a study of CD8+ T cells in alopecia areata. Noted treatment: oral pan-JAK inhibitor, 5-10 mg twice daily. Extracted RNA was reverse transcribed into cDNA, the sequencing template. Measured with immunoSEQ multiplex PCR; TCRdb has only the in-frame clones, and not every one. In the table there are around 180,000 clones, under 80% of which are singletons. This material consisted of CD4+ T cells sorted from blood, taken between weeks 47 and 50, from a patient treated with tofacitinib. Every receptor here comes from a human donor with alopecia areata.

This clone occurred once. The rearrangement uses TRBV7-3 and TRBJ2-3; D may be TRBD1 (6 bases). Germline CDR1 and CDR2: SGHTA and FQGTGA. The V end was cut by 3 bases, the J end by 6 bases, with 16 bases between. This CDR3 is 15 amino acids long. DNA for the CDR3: TGTGCCAGCAGCTTGGGTCAGGGGAATTCCGATACGCAGTATTTT. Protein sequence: CASSLGQGNSDTQYF.

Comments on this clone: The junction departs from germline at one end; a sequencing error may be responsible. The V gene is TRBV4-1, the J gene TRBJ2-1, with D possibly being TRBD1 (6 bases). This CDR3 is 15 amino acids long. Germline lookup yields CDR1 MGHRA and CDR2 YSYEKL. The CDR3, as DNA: TGCGCCAGCACCCAAACAGGGCGAAAGGGGAATGAGCAGTTCTTC. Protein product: CASTQTGRKGNEQFF.

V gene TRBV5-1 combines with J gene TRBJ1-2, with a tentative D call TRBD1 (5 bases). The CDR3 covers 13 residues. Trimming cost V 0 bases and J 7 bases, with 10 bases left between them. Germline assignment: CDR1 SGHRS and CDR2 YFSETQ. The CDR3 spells CASSLADRSGYTF. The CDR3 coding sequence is TGCGCCAGCAGCTTGGCCGACAGAAGTGGCTACACCTTC.

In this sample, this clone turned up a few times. The CDR3 loop is CASSVGSSGDYEQYF. In DNA, the CDR3 is TGTGCCAGCAGCGTAGGGTCTAGCGGGGATTACGAGCAGTACTTC. The V and J genes are TRBV9 and TRBJ2-7; TRBD2 aligns across 9 bases. V gave up 0 bases and J gave up 4 bases; unmatched junction bases: 5. The V gene's germline CDR1 is SGDLS and CDR2 YYNGEE. The CDR3 is 15 residues long.

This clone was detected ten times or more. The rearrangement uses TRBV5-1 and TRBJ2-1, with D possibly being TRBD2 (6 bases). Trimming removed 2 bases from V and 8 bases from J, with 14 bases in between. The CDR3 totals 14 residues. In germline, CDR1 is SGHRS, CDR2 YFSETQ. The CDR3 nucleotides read TGCGCCAGCAGCTTACGTGGGGGGTATGATGAGCAGTTCTTC. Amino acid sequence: CASSLRGGYDEQFF.

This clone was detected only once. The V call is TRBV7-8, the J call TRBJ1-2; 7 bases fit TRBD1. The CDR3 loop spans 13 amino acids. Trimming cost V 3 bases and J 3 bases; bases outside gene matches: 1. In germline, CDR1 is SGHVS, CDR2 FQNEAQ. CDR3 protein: CASSFGQDYGYTF. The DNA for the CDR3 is TGTGCCAGCAGCTTCGGACAGGACTATGGCTACACCTTC.

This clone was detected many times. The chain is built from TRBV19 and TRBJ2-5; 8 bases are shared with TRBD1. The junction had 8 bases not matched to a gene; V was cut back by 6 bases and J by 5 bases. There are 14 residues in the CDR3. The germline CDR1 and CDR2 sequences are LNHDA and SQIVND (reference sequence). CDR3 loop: CASSPRTGMETQYF. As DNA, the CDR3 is TGTGCCAGTAGCCCGAGGACAGGGATGGAGACCCAGTACTTC.

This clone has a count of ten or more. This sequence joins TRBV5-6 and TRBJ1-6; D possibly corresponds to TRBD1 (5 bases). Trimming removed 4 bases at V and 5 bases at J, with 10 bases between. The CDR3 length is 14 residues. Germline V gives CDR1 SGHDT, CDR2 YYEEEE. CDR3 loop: CASSPGRNNSPLHF. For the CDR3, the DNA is TGTGCCAGCAGCCCGGGACGGAATAATTCACCCCTCCACTTT. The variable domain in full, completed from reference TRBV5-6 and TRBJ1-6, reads DAGVTQSPTHLIKTRGQQVTLRCSPKSGHDTVSWYQQALGQGPQFIFQYYEEEERQRGNFPDRFSGHQFPNYSSELNVNALLLGDSALYLCASSPGRNNSPLHFGNGTRLTVT.

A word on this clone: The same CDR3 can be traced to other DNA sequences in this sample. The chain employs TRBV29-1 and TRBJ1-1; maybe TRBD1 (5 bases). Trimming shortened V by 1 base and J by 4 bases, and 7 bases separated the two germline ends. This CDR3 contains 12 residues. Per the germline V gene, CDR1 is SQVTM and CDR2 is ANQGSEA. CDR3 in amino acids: CSVEGGGTEAFF. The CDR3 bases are TGCAGCGTTGAAGGTGGGGGCACTGAAGCTTTCTTT.

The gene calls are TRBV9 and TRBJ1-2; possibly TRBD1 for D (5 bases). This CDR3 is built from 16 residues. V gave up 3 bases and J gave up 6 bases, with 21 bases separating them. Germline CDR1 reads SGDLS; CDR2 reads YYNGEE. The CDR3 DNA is TGTGCCAGCAGCGGATTTCAGGCGTTAGGGGTTGATGGCTACACCTTC. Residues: CASSGFQALGVDGYTF.

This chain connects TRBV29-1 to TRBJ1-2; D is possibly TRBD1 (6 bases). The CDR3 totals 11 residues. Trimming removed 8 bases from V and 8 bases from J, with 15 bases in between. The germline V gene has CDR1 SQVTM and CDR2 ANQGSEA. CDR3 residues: CSSTRGDGYTF. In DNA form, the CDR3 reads TGCAGCTCCACGAGGGGGGACGGCTACACCTTC.

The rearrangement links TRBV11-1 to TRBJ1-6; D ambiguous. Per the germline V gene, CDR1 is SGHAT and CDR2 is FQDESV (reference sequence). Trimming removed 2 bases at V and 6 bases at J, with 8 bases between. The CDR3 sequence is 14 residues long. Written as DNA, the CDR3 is TGTGCCAGCAGCTTACTCGGTACTAATTCACCCCTCCACTTT. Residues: CASSLLGTNSPLHF.

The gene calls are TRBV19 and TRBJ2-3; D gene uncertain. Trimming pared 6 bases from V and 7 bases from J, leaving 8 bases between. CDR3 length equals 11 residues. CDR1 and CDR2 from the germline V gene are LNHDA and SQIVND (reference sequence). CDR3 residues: CASRERNTQYF. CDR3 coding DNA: TGTGCCAGTAGGGAACGAAATACGCAGTATTTT.

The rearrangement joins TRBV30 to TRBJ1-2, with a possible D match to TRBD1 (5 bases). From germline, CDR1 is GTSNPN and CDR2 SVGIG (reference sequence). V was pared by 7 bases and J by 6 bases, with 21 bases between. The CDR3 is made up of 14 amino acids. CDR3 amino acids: CAFTPISLGDGYTF. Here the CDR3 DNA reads TGTGCCTTTACCCCGATTAGCCTGGGGGATGGCTACACCTTC.

The CDR3 sequence: CASSSAGRAHEQYF. In DNA form, the CDR3 reads TGTGCCAGCAGCTCCGCGGGCAGAGCCCACGAGCAGTACTTC. The chain carries TRBV11-2 and TRBJ2-7, with D tentatively TRBD2 (5 bases). V lost 4 bases and J 5 bases, leaving 15 bases between the germline ends. CDR3 size: 14 residues. Germline CDR1 reads SGHAT; CDR2 reads FQNNGV.

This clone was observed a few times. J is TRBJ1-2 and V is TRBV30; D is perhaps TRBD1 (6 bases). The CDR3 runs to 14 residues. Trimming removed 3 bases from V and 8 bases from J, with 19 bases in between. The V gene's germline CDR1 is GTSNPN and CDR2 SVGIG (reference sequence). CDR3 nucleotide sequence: TGTGCCTGGAGGTCACCACAGGGATTTTGGGGCTACACCTTC. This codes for CAWRSPQGFWGYTF.

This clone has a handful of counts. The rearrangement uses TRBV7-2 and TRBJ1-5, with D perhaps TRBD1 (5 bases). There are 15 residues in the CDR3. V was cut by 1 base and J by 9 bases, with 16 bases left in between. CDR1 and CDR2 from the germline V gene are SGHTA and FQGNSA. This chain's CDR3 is CASSLGAGDGGPQHF. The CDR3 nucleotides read TGTGCCAGCAGCTTAGGGGCTGGGGACGGGGGGCCCCAGCATTTT.

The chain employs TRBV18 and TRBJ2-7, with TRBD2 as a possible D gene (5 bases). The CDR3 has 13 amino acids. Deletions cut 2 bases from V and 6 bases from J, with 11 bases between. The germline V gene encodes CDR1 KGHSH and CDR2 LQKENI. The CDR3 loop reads CASSPRETTEQYF. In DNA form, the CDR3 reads TGTGCCAGCTCACCAAGGGAGACAACCGAGCAGTACTTC. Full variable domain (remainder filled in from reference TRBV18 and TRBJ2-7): NAGVMQNPRHLVRRRGQEARLRCSPMKGHSHVYWYRQLPEEGLKFMVYLQKENIIDESGMPKERFSAEFPKEGPSILRIQQVVRGDSAAYFCASSPRETTEQYFGPGTRLTVT.

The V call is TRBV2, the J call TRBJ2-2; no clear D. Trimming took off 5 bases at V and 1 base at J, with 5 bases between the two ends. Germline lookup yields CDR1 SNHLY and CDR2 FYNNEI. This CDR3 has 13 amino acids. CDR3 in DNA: TGTGCCAGCAGTAGTGAGAACACCGGGGAGCTGTTTTTT. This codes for CASSSENTGELFF.

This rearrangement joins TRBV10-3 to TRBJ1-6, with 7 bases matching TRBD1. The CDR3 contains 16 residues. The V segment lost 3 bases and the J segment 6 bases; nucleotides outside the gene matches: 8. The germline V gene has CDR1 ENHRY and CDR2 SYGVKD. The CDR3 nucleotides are TGTGCCATCAGTGACCTACAGGGGATGGGTAATTCACCCCTCCACTTT. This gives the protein CAISDLQGMGNSPLHF.

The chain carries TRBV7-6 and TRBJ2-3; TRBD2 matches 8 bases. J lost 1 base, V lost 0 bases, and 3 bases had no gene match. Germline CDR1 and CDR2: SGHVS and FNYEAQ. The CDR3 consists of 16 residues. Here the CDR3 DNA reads TGTGCCAGCAGCTTAGCCGTGCGGGGGGGCACAGATACGCAGTATTTT. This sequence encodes CASSLAVRGGTDTQYF.

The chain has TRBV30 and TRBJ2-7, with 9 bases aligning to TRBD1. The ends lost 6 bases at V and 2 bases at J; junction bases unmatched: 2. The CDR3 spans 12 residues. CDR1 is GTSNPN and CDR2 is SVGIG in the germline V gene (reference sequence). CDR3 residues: CACGQGTYEQYF. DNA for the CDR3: TGTGCCTGTGGACAGGGGACCTACGAGCAGTACTTC.

CDR3 region: CSVEDQGRDYTF. The DNA of the CDR3 is TGCAGCGTTGAAGATCAGGGGCGGGACTACACCTTC. The rearrangement uses TRBV29-1 and TRBJ1-2; possible D gene TRBD1, 6 bases. The CDR3 spans 12 residues. The germline V gene encodes CDR1 SQVTM and CDR2 ANQGSEA. V dropped 0 bases and J dropped 10 bases, with 12 bases sitting between them.

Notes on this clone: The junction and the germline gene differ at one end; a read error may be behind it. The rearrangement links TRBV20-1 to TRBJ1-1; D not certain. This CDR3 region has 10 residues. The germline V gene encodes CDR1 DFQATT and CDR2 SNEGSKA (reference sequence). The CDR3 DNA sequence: TGCAGTGCTGGAGACCGCCCGACTTTCTTT. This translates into CSAGDRPTFF.

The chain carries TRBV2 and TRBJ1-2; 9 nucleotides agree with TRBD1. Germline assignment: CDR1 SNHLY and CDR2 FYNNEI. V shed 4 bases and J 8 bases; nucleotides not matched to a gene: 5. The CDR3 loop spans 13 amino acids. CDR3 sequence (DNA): TGTGCCAGCAGTGGACAGGGGGAAGGCGGCTACACCTTC. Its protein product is CASSGQGEGGYTF.

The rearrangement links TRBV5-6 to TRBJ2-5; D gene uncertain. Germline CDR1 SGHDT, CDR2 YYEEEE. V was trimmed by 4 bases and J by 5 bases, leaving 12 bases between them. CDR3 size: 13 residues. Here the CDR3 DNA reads TGTGCCAGCAGCGGTGGATTAGTGGAGACCCAGTACTTC. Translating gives CASSGGLVETQYF.

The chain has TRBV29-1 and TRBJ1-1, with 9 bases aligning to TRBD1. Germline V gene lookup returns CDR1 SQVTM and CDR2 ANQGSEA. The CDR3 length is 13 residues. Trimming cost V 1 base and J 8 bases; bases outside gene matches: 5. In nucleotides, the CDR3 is TGCAGCGTTGAAGGAAGACAGGGGGGGGAAGCTTTCTTT. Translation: CSVEGRQGGEAFF.

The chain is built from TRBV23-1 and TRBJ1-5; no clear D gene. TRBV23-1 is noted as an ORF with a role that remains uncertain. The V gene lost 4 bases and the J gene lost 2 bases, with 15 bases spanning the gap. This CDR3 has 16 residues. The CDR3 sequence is CASSLWPRVGNQPQHF. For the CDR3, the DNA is TGCGCCAGCAGTCTCTGGCCGCGGGTTGGCAATCAGCCCCAGCATTTT.

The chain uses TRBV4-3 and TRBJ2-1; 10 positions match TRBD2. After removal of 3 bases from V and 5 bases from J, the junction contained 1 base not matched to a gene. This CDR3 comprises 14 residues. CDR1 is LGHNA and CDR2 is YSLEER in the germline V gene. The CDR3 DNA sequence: TGCGCCAGCAGCCAGGGACTAGCGAACAATGAGCAGTTCTTC. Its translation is CASSQGLANNEQFF.

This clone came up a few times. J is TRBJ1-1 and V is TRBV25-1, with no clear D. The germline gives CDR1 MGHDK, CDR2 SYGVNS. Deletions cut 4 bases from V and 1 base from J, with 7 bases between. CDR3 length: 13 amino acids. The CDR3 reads CASSVKANTEAFF. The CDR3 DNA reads TGTGCCAGCAGTGTTAAAGCGAACACTGAAGCTTTCTTT.

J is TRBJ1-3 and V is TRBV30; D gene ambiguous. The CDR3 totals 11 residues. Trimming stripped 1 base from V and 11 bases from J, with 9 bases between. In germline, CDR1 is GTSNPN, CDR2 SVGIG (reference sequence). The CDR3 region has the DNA TGTGCCTGGAGTGGGACTAGTGCCATATATTTT. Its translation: CAWSGTSAIYF.

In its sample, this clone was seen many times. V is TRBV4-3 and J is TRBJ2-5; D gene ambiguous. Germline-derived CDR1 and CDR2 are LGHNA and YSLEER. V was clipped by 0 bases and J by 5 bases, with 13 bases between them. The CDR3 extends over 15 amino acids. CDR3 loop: CASSQDPASLETQYF. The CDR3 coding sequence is TGCGCCAGCAGCCAAGACCCCGCTAGTTTGGAGACCCAGTACTTC.